The 13 T cell receptor beta chains below were found in one sample sequenced in a study of beta chain features in type 1 diabetes. Investigators reverse transcribed all isolated RNA, so they sequenced expressed TCRB transcripts. Measured with immunoSEQ multiplex PCR; TCRdb has only the in-frame clones, and not every one. Found here are hundreds of thousands of clones, about 32% of them singletons; the top ten hold roughly 0.066%. The sequencing sample was made of naive CD4+ T cells from blood. The receptors originated from a man aged 18 to 30 in good health.

This chain links TRBV29-1 with TRBJ2-2, with a tentative D call TRBD1 (5 bases). V shed 2 bases and J shed 4 bases, with 8 bases lying between them. The CDR3 sequence is 13 residues long. In germline, CDR1 is SQVTM, CDR2 ANQGSEA. The CDR3 nucleotides read TGCAGCGTTGAAAGGGGAACCACCGGGGAGCTGTTTTTT. It yields the protein CSVERGTTGELFF.

The chain employs TRBV25-1 and TRBJ2-3, with TRBD2 as a possible D gene (6 bases). Trimming left V 0 bases short and J 0 bases short, with 16 bases between. This CDR3 is built from 18 residues. The germline V gene encodes CDR1 MGHDK and CDR2 SYGVNS. Here the CDR3 DNA reads TGTGCCAGCAGTGAATATAATCGGGCGGGGACTAGCACAGATACGCAGTATTTT. Its protein is CASSEYNRAGTSTDTQYF.

J is TRBJ2-7 and V is TRBV4-3; 10 nucleotides agree with TRBD2. Losses at the gene ends were 6 bases for V and 3 bases for J; bases not matched to a gene: 8. CDR1 and CDR2 from the germline V gene are LGHNA and YSLEER. The CDR3 contains 15 residues. CDR3 DNA sequence: TGCGCCAGCAGTTCGACCCTAGCGGGAGACTACGAGCAGTACTTC. Protein sequence: CASSSTLAGDYEQYF.

This clone appeared a few times. The V call is TRBV7-2, the J call TRBJ2-1; D remains unclear. The CDR3 has 14 residues. Trimming took 5 bases from V and 2 from J, leaving 10 bases between them. Germline V CDR1 and CDR2: SGHTA, FQGNSA. This chain's CDR3 is CASSPPGTYNEQFF. For the CDR3, the DNA is TGTGCCAGCAGCCCCCCCGGCACCTACAATGAGCAGTTCTTC.

The chain links TRBV18 to TRBJ2-1; D gene unclear. This CDR3 contains 16 residues. Germline V lookup: CDR1 KGHSH, CDR2 LQKENI. The germline V and J ends were trimmed by 1 base and 7 bases, with 17 bases remaining between them. The CDR3 DNA reads TGTGCCAGCTCACCACTGACGTCGAGCTGGAATAATGAGCAGTTCTTC. Protein sequence: CASSPLTSSWNNEQFF.

J is TRBJ2-5 and V is TRBV30; D is uncertain. Germline CDR1 is GTSNPN and CDR2 is SVGIG (reference sequence). The V end was cut by 3 bases, the J end by 5 bases, with 7 bases between. The CDR3 length is 11 residues. CDR3 protein: CAWRLQETQYF. The CDR3 DNA sequence: TGTGCCTGGAGACTCCAGGAGACCCAGTACTTC.

Only one count was recorded for this clone. The V gene is TRBV29-1, the J gene TRBJ1-2, with D maybe TRBD1 (6 bases). The CDR3 loop spans 14 amino acids. Per germline, CDR1 SQVTM and CDR2 ANQGSEA. Trimming took 5 bases from V and 0 from J, leaving 13 bases between them. The CDR3 here is CSVQGSIANYGYTF. The CDR3 DNA is TGCAGCGTTCAGGGGTCGATAGCTAACTATGGCTACACCTTC.

The chain carries TRBV30 and TRBJ2-1, with D tentatively TRBD1 (5 bases). Germline lookup yields CDR1 GTSNPN and CDR2 SVGIG (reference sequence). Deletions cut 7 bases from V and 0 bases from J, with 22 bases between. The CDR3 runs 17 residues. The CDR3 DNA is TGTGCCTTGCTACCTGAAGTCAGGGCTAGCTCCTACAATGAGCAGTTCTTC. Translating gives CALLPEVRASSYNEQFF.

This clone showed up just a few times. Other nucleotide sequences from this sample produce the same CDR3. The gene calls are TRBV30 and TRBJ1-1; D call uncertain. This CDR3 has 11 amino acids. Germline V gene lookup returns CDR1 GTSNPN and CDR2 SVGIG (reference sequence). Trimming stripped 8 bases from V and 1 base from J, with 8 bases between. The CDR3 spells CAGNRNTEAFF. The CDR3 nucleotides read TGTGCCGGTAACAGGAACACTGAAGCTTTCTTT.

This clone occurred a few times. V usage is TRBV29-1 and J usage is TRBJ2-7; TRBD2 might be the D (6 bases). Trimming cost V 7 bases and J 2 bases, with 18 bases left between them. CDR1 and CDR2 (germline): SQVTM, ANQGSEA. The CDR3 length is 14 residues. The CDR3 reads CSALSGTYAYEQYF. CDR3 in DNA: TGCAGCGCCCTCTCAGGGACTTACGCCTACGAGCAGTACTTC.

The rearrangement links TRBV29-1 to TRBJ2-1; 9 nucleotides align to TRBD2. V shed 2 bases and J 9 bases; nucleotides not matched to a gene: 8. CDR1 and CDR2 (germline): SQVTM, ANQGSEA. The CDR3 contains 14 residues. As DNA, the CDR3 is TGCAGCGTTGAATTAGCGGGAGAGCGCCGTGAGCAGTTCTTC. This sequence encodes CSVELAGERREQFF.

J is TRBJ2-5 and V is TRBV2; TRBD2 matches 11 bases. Germline V gives CDR1 SNHLY, CDR2 FYNNEI. The CDR3 has 16 amino acids. With 4 bases clipped from V and 6 bases from J, the junction kept 10 bases outside the gene matches. The DNA of the CDR3 is TGTGCCAGCAGTGGATCAGACGGGACTAGCGGCCAGACCCAGTACTTC. Protein: CASSGSDGTSGQTQYF.

There are a few counts of this clone. V is TRBV15 and J is TRBJ1-2; tentatively, D is TRBD1 (6 bases). In germline, CDR1 is LNHNV, CDR2 YYDKDF (reference sequence). V shed 6 bases and J shed 7 bases, with 12 bases lying between them. CDR3 length: 12 amino acids. In nucleotides, the CDR3 is TGTGCCACCAGGGGGGCCAATAGTGGCTACACCTTC. Translating gives CATRGANSGYTF.